A single sample gave rise to the 18 T cell receptor beta chains below, sequenced in a study of blood T cell repertoires in COVID-19. Here immunoSEQ multiplex PCR was the method, and the copy in TCRdb shows in-frame clones only, minus some. The sample includes about 180,000 clones, about 80% of them seen just once. Sequences were obtained from PBMCs or T cells enriched from blood (not recorded which). The receptors were gathered from a man aged 55 to 70 who had been exposed to COVID-19.

This rearrangement joins TRBV5-4 to TRBJ1-4; TRBD1 might be the D (6 bases). The CDR3 has 13 residues. The V end was cut by 4 bases, the J end by 3 bases, with 7 bases between. Germline V gives CDR1 SGHNT, CDR2 YYREEE (reference sequence). The CDR3 coding sequence is TGTGCCAGCAGCAAGGGGGCTAATGAAAAACTGTTTTTT. This sequence encodes CASSKGANEKLFF. The whole variable domain, remainder taken from reference TRBV5-4 and TRBJ1-4, is ETGVTQSPTHLIKTRGQQVTLRCSSQSGHNTVSWYQQALGQGPQFIFQYYREEENGRGNFPPRFSGLQFPNYSSELNVNALELDDSALYLCASSKGANEKLFFGSGTQLSVL.

This clone appeared a few times. The CDR3 region is CAWVFSSGLYNEQFF. The CDR3 nucleotides are TGTGCCTGGGTATTTTCTAGCGGCCTATACAATGAGCAGTTCTTC. The V and J genes are TRBV30 and TRBJ2-1; 7 bases line up with TRBD2. Looked up from germline, CDR1 is GTSNPN and CDR2 is SVGIG (reference sequence). There are 15 residues in the CDR3. Trimming cost V 5 bases and J 4 bases; bases outside gene matches: 11. Combining the CDR3 with reference TRBV30 and TRBJ2-1 gives the whole variable domain SQTIHQWPATLVQPVGSPLSLECTVEGTSNPNLYWYRQAAGRGLQLLFYSVGIGQISSEVPQNLSASRPQDRQFILSSKKLLLSDSGFYLCAWVFSSGLYNEQFFGPGTRLTVL.

This clone came up a few times. J is TRBJ2-3 and V is TRBV7-2, with 10 bases fitting TRBD2. With V trimmed by 5 bases and J by 6 bases, 8 bases remained unmatched. The CDR3 consists of 15 residues. The germline CDR1 and CDR2 sequences are SGHTA and FQGNSA. CDR3 nucleotide sequence: TGTGCCAGCAGCCTCCCGACTAGCGGGTGGGATACGCAGTATTTT. It is translated as CASSLPTSGWDTQYF.

The gene calls are TRBV30 and TRBJ1-1, with 7 bases aligning to TRBD1. Germline trimming cut 3 bases from V and 0 bases from J; bases unmatched to any gene: 4. This CDR3 has 14 residues. The germline gives CDR1 GTSNPN, CDR2 SVGIG (reference sequence). CDR3 in amino acids: CAWSRGQVNTEAFF. Written as DNA, the CDR3 is TGTGCCTGGAGCCGCGGACAGGTGAACACTGAAGCTTTCTTT.

The chain recombines TRBV7-3 with TRBJ2-7; 10 nucleotides agree with TRBD2. CDR3 size: 15 residues. Trimming cost V 2 bases and J 2 bases; bases outside gene matches: 3. The germline V gene has CDR1 SGHTA and CDR2 FQGTGA. The CDR3 nucleotides are TGTGCCAGCAGCTTAGTAGCGGGAGGTCCCTACGAGCAGTACTTC. Encoded protein: CASSLVAGGPYEQYF.

The V and J genes are TRBV18 and TRBJ1-6, with a possible D match to TRBD1 (6 bases). V lost 7 bases, J lost 7 bases, and 11 bases lay in between. Per the germline V gene, CDR1 is KGHSH and CDR2 is LQKENI. This CDR3 has 13 amino acids. CDR3 sequence reads: CASYQGWNSPLHF. CDR3 coding DNA: TGTGCCAGCTACCAGGGGTGGAATTCACCCCTCCACTTT.

The V and J genes are TRBV7-8 and TRBJ1-2; TRBD1 is a possible D gene (5 bases). Trimming removed 3 bases at V and 3 bases at J, with 14 bases between. The CDR3 consists of 15 residues. Looked up from germline, CDR1 is SGHVS and CDR2 is FQNEAQ. CDR3 loop: CASSFQGAGDYGYTF. CDR3 sequence (DNA): TGTGCCAGCAGCTTCCAGGGCGCAGGCGACTATGGCTACACCTTC.

The V and J genes are TRBV7-9 and TRBJ1-1; D uncertain. V lost 5 bases, J lost 2 bases, and 9 bases lay in between. This CDR3 contains 13 residues. Germline V gives CDR1 SEHNR, CDR2 FQNEAQ (reference sequence). The DNA of the CDR3 is TGTGCCAGCAGCGTAGGTTATAACACTGAAGCTTTCTTT. This sequence encodes CASSVGYNTEAFF.

The chain uses TRBV24-1 and TRBJ2-1; 10 bases match TRBD1. There are 15 residues in the CDR3. The V and J ends lost 3 bases and 7 bases, in that order; junction bases with no gene match: 5. Germline lookup yields CDR1 KGHDR and CDR2 SFDVKD. Here the CDR3 reads CATSDPGTGANEQFF. CDR3 nucleotide sequence: TGTGCCACCAGTGATCCTGGGACAGGGGCGAATGAGCAGTTCTTC.

The chain employs TRBV19 and TRBJ1-2, with TRBD1 identical over 10 bases. V was clipped by 3 bases and J by 6 bases; unmatched bases: 7. Germline V lookup: CDR1 LNHDA, CDR2 SQIVND (reference sequence). This CDR3 comprises 15 residues. CDR3 in DNA: TGTGCCAGTAGTATTGGAGGGACAGGGGCTCATGGCTACACCTTC. It specifies CASSIGGTGAHGYTF.

This chain connects TRBV19 to TRBJ2-2, with TRBD1 identical over 8 bases. The V segment lost 5 bases and the J segment 7 bases; nucleotides outside the gene matches: 6. The CDR3 spans 14 residues. The germline CDR1 and CDR2 sequences are LNHDA and SQIVND (reference sequence). In nucleotides, the CDR3 is TGTGCCAGTAGTCTGGACAGGGTGATCGGGGAGCTGTTTTTT. Its translation is CASSLDRVIGELFF.

The chain is built from TRBV7-8 and TRBJ1-4; perhaps TRBD1 as D (5 bases). Trimming pared 1 base from V and 1 base from J, leaving 10 bases between. The CDR3 has 16 residues. Germline values: CDR1 SGHVS, CDR2 FQNEAQ. The CDR3 sequence: CASSLGGAGTNEKLFF. Here the CDR3 DNA reads TGTGCCAGCAGCTTAGGTGGGGCAGGAACTAATGAAAAACTGTTTTTT.

The V and J genes are TRBV6-5 and TRBJ2-2; 7 bases are shared with TRBD1. This CDR3 spans 15 amino acids. Germline V gene data show CDR1 as MNHEY and CDR2 as SVGAGI. V was clipped by 5 bases and J by 0 bases; unmatched bases: 3. The CDR3 region is CASSTGTANTGELFF. Here the CDR3 DNA reads TGTGCCAGCAGTACCGGGACAGCGAACACCGGGGAGCTGTTTTTT.

The V and J genes are TRBV10-3 and TRBJ1-2; no clear D gene. The V end lost 2 bases, the J end lost 5 bases, and 18 bases lay between the germline ends. The CDR3 extends over 16 amino acids. Germline V lookup: CDR1 ENHRY, CDR2 SYGVKD. The CDR3 bases are TGTGCCATCAGTGAGCGGGCCGGGAAAATTAATTATGGCTACACCTTC. Protein product: CAISERAGKINYGYTF.

The V call is TRBV19, the J call TRBJ1-2, with 7 nucleotides matching TRBD1. Germline V gives CDR1 LNHDA, CDR2 SQIVND (reference sequence). The CDR3 length is 13 residues. Trimming removed 5 bases from V and 11 bases from J; junction bases left unmatched: 11. CDR3 amino acids: CASSRDRARSYTF. As DNA, the CDR3 is TGTGCCAGTAGTCGCGACAGGGCGCGGAGTTACACCTTC.

V gene TRBV5-4 combines with J gene TRBJ1-4; D not certain. V lost 0 bases and J 4 bases, leaving 7 bases between the germline ends. The germline CDR1 and CDR2 sequences are SGHNT and YYREEE (reference sequence). The CDR3 has 14 residues. The CDR3 loop reads CASSLVGRNEKLFF. Written as DNA, the CDR3 is TGTGCCAGCAGCTTGGTTGGGCGTAATGAAAAACTGTTTTTT.

The chain recombines TRBV14 with TRBJ2-6; TRBD1 matches 7 bases. The ends lost 4 bases at V and 3 bases at J; junction bases unmatched: 6. CDR3 size: 16 residues. The germline gives CDR1 SGHDN, CDR2 FVKESK. CDR3 DNA: TGTGCCAGCAGCCGCACAGGGGCGAGTGGGGCCAACGTCCTGACTTTC. Translation: CASSRTGASGANVLTF.

Worth noting for this clone: The same CDR3 also results from other DNA sequences found in this sample. This rearrangement joins TRBV7-2 to TRBJ2-2; D ambiguous. V gave up 1 base and J gave up 6 bases, with 6 bases separating them. Germline V gene lookup returns CDR1 SGHTA and CDR2 FQGNSA. The CDR3 contains 13 residues. The CDR3 nucleotides read TGTGCCAGCAGCTTAGACTTCTCCGGGGAGCTGTTTTTT. This encodes CASSLDFSGELFF.